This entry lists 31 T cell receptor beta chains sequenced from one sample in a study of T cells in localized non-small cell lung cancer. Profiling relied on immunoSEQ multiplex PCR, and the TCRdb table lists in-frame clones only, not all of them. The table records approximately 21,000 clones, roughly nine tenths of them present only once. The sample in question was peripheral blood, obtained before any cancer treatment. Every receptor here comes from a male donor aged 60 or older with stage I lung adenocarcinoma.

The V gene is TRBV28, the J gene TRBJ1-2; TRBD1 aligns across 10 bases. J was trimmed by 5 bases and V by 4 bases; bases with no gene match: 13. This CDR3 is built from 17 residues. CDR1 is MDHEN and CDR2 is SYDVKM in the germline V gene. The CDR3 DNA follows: TGTGCCAGCAGTTCACAGGGACAGGGGATTTTCGGGTATGGCTACACCTTC. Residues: CASSSQGQGIFGYGYTF.

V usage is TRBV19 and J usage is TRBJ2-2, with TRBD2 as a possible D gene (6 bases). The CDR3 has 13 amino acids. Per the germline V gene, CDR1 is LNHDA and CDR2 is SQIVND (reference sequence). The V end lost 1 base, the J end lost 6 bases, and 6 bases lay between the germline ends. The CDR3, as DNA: TGTGCCAGTAGTATAGGCGGGGCCGGGGAGCTGTTTTTT. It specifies CASSIGGAGELFF.

In nucleotides, the CDR3 is TGTGCCAGCAGTAAAGGGGGTTCTGGAACCAATGAGCAGTTCTTC. Translated, it gives CASSKGGSGTNEQFF. The genes are TRBV27 and TRBJ2-1; D perhaps matches TRBD1 (6 bases). Germline assignment: CDR1 MNHEY and CDR2 SMNVEV (reference sequence). V lost 5 bases and J lost 6, with 17 bases in between. The CDR3 loop spans 15 amino acids.

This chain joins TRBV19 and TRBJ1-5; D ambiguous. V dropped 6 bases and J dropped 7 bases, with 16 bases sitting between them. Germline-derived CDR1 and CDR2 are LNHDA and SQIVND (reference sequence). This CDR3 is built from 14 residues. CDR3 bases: TGTGCCAGTAGCTCGGCCGGGAGGAACCAGCCCCAGCATTTT. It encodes CASSSAGRNQPQHF.

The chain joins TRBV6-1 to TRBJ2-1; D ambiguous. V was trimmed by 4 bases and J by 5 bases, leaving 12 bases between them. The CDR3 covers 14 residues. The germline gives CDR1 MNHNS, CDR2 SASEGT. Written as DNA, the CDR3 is TGTGCCAGCAGTGGGGTAGGGTGGGACAATGAGCAGTTCTTC. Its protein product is CASSGVGWDNEQFF.

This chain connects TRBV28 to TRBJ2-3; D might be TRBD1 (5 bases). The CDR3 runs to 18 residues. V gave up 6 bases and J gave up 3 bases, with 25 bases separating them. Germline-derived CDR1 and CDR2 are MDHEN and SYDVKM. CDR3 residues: CASSQGELEPVKTDTQYF. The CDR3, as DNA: TGTGCCAGCAGCCAAGGGGAATTAGAACCGGTTAAAACAGATACGCAGTATTTT.

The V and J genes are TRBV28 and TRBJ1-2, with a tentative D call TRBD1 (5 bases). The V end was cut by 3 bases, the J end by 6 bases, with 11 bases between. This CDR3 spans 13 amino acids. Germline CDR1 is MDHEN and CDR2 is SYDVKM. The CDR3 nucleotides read TGTGCCAGCAGTTTGTCCGGGGCGGATGGCTACACCTTC. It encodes CASSLSGADGYTF.

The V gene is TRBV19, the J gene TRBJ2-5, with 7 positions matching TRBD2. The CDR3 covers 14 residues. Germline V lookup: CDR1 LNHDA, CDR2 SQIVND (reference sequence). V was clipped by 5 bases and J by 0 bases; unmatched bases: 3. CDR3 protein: CASSSGGNQETQYF. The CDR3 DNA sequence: TGTGCCAGTAGTTCGGGGGGTAACCAAGAGACCCAGTACTTC.

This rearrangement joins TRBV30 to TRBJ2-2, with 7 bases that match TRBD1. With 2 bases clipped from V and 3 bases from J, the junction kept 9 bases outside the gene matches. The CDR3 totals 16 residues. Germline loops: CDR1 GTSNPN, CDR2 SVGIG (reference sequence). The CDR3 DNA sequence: TGTGCCTGGAGTTCGCCAAGACAGGGTGACACCGGGGAGCTGTTTTTT. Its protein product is CAWSSPRQGDTGELFF.

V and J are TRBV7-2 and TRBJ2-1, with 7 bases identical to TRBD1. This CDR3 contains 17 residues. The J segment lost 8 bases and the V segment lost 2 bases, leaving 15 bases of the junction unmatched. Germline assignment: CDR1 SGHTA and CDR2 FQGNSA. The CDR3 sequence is CASSLSFQQGNSYEQFF. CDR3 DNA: TGTGCCAGCAGCTTAAGTTTCCAACAGGGGAATTCCTATGAGCAGTTCTTC. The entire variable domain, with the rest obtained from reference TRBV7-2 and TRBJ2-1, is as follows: GAGVSQSPSNKVTEKGKDVELRCDPISGHTALYWYRQSLGQGLEFLIYFQGNSAPDKSGLPSDRFSAERTGGSVSTLTIQRTQQEDSAVYLCASSLSFQQGNSYEQFFGPGTRLTVL.

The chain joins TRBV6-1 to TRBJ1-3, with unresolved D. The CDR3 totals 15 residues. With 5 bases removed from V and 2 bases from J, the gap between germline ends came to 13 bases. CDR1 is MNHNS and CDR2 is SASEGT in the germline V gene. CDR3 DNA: TGTGCCAGCAGTCCTGTAGAGGATCCTGGAAACACCATATATTTT. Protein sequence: CASSPVEDPGNTIYF.

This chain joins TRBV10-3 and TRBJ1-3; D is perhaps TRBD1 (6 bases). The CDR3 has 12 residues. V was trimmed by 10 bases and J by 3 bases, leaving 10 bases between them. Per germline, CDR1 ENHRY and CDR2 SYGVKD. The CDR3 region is CASEGGGNTIYF. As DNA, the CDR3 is TGTGCCAGCGAGGGGGGTGGAAACACCATATATTTT.

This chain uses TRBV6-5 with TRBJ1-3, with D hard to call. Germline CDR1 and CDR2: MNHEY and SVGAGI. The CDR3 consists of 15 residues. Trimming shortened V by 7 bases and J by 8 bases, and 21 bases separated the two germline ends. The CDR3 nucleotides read TGTGCCAGCACCCGTAAATCTCCGCTGGTAGACACCATATATTTT. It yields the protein CASTRKSPLVDTIYF.

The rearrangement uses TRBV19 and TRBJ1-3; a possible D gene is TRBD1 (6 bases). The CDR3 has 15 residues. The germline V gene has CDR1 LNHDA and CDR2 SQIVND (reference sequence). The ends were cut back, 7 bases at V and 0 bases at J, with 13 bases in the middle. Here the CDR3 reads CASTQGQSSGNTIYF. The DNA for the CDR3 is TGTGCCAGTACCCAAGGACAGAGCTCTGGAAACACCATATATTTT.

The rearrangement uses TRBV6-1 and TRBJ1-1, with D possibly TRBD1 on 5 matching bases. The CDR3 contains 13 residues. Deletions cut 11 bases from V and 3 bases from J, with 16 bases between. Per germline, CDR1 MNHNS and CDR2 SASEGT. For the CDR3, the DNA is TGTGCCTCGCAGGGTAGAGGGTACACTGAAGCTTTCTTT. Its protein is CASQGRGYTEAFF.

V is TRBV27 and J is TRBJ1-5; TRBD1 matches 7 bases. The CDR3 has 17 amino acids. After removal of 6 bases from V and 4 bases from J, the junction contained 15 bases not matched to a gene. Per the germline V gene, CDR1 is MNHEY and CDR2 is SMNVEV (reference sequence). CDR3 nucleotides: TGTGCCAGCAGCCCAAAATCCGGGCACAGGGGTAATCAGCCCCAGCATTTT. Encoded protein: CASSPKSGHRGNQPQHF.

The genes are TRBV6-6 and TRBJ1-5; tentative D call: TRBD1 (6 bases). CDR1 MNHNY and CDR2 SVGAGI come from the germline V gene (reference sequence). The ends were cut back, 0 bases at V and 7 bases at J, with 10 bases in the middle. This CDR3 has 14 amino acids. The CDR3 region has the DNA TGTGCCAGCAGTTACTCACAGGGACGACAGCCCCAGCATTTT. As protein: CASSYSQGRQPQHF.

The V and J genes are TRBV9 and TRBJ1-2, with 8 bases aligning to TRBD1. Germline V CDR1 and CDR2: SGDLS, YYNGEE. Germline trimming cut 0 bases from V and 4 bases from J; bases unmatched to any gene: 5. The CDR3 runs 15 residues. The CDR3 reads CASSVDGQGGYGYTF. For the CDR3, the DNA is TGTGCCAGCAGCGTAGATGGACAGGGCGGCTATGGCTACACCTTC.

The CDR3 DNA sequence: TGCGCCAGCAGCTTCAGGGGTTCCGTCGAGCAGTACTTC. This codes for CASSFRGSVEQYF. This chain joins TRBV5-1 and TRBJ2-7; possibly TRBD1 for D (6 bases). This CDR3 has 13 residues. The germline V gene encodes CDR1 SGHRS and CDR2 YFSETQ. With 2 bases removed from V and 6 bases from J, the gap between germline ends came to 12 bases.

The CDR3 loop reads CSAIRQGMNTEAFF. The CDR3 nucleotides read TGCAGCGCCATAAGGCAGGGGATGAACACTGAAGCTTTCTTT. The genes are TRBV29-1 and TRBJ1-1; a weak D match, TRBD1 (6 bases). V lost 7 bases and J 0 bases, leaving 15 bases between the germline ends. From germline, CDR1 is SQVTM and CDR2 ANQGSEA. CDR3 length equals 14 residues.

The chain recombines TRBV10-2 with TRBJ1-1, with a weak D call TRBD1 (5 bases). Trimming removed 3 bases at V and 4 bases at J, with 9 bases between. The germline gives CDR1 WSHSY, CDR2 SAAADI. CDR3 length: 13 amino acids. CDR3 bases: TGCGCCAGCAGTGATGAGGGGAGCACTGAAGCTTTCTTT. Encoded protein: CASSDEGSTEAFF.

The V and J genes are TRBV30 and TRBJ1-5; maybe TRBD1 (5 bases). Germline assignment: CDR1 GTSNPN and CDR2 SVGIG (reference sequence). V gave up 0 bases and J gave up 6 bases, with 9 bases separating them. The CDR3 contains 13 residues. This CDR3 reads CAWSVGGGQPQHF. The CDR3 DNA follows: TGTGCCTGGAGTGTGGGGGGAGGTCAGCCCCAGCATTTT.

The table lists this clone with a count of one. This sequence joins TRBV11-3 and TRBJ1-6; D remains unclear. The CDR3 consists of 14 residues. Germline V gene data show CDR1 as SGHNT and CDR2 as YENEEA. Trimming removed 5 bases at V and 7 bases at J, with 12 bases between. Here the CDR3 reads CASSLGQRNSPLHF. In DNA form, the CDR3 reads TGTGCCAGCAGCCTTGGGCAGCGGAATTCACCCCTCCACTTT. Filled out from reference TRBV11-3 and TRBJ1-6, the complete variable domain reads EAGVVQSPRYKIIEKKQPVAFWCNPISGHNTLYWYLQNLGQGPELLIRYENEEAVDDSQLPKDRFSAERLKGVDSTLKIQPAELGDSAVYLCASSLGQRNSPLHFGNGTRLTVT.

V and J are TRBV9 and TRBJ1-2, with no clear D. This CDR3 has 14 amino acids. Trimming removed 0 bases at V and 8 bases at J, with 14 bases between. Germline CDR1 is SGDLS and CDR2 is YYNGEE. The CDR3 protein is CASSVASKVGGYTF. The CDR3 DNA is TGTGCCAGCAGCGTAGCCTCCAAAGTAGGGGGCTACACCTTC. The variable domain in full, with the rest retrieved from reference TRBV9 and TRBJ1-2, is DSGVTQTPKHLITATGQRVTLRCSPRSGDLSVYWYQQSLDQGLQFLIQYYNGEERAKGNILERFSAQQFPDLHSELNLSSLELGDSALYFCASSVASKVGGYTFGSGTRLTVV.

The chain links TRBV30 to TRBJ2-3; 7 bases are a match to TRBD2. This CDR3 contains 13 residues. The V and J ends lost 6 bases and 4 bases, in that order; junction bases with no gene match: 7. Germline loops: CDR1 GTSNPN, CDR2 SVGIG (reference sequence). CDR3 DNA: TGTGCCTGTCTGCGGGAGAGGTCAGATACGCAGTATTTT. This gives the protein CACLRERSDTQYF. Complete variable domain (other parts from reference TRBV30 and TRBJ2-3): SQTIHQWPATLVQPVGSPLSLECTVEGTSNPNLYWYRQAAGRGLQLLFYSVGIGQISSEVPQNLSASRPQDRQFILSSKKLLLSDSGFYLCACLRERSDTQYFGPGTRLTVL.

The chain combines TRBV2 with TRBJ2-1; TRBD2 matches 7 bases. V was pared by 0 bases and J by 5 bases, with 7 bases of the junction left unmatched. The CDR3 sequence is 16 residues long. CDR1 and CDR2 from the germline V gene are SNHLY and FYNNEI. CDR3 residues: CASSEAGLGRDNEQFF. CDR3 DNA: TGTGCCAGCAGTGAAGCAGGACTAGGGAGGGACAATGAGCAGTTCTTC.

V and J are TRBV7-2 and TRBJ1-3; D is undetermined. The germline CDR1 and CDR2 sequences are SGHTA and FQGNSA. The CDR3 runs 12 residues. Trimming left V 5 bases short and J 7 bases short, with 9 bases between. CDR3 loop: CASSPSGNTIYF. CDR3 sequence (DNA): TGTGCCAGCAGCCCCTCGGGCAACACCATATATTTT.

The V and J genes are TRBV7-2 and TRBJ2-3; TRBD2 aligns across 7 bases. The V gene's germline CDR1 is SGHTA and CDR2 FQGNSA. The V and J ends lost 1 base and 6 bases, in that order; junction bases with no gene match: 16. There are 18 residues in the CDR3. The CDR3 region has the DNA TGTGCCAGCAGCTTAGTCAGAGGCAGCGGGGTGTCGACCGATACGCAGTATTTT. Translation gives CASSLVRGSGVSTDTQYF.

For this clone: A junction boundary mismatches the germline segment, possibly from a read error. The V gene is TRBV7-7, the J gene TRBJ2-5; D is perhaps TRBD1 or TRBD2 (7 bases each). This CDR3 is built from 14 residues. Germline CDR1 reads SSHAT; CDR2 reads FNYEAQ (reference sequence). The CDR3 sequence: CASSFQGGLETQYF. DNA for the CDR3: TGTGCTAGCAGCTTTCAGGGGGGGTTGGAGACCCAGTACTTC.

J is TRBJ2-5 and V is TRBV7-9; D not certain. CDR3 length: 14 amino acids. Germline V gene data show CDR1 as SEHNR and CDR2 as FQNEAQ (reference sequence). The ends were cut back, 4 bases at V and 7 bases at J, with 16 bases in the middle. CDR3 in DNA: TGTGCCAGCAGCTCTGGGTTCGGGCCGGCGACCCAGTACTTC. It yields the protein CASSSGFGPATQYF.

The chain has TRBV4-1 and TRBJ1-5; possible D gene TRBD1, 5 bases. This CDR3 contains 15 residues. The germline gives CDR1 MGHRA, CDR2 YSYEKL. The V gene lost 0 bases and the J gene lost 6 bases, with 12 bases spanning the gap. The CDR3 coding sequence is TGCGCCAGCAGCCAAGACAGGGCGAGGGGTCAGCCCCAGCATTTT. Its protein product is CASSQDRARGQPQHF.